This TCR beta chain is from a study of PD-L1 blockade in urothelial cancer. On the study more broadly: Blood-derived samples held a median around 140,000 T cells.

Sample numbers ranged from 1 to 8 per patient, encompassing pretreatment and on-treatment collections. TCRdb keeps only in-frame clones here, not all; method: immunoSEQ multiplex PCR. The data hold 40,000 or so clones, with roughly four fifths observed a single time. This specimen was PBMCs, taken around atezolizumab (anti-PD-L1) treatment. This clonotype was obtained from a man aged 65-85 years with urothelial cancer.

The CDR3 sequence: CATSREQFRTVDTYEQYF. The CDR3 DNA is TGTGCCACCAGCAGAGAGCAGTTTCGGACAGTTGATACCTACGAGCAGTACTTC. This chain uses TRBV15 with TRBJ2-7, with D maybe TRBD1 (6 bases). V lost 0 bases and J 2 bases, leaving 20 bases between the germline ends. The CDR3 spans 18 residues. Looked up from germline, CDR1 is LNHNV and CDR2 is YYDKDF (reference sequence).